This entry lists 22 T cell receptor beta chains sequenced from one sample in a study of T cell responses to AZD1222 COVID-19 vaccine. Clones were sequenced by immunoSEQ multiplex PCR, and TCRdb holds only the in-frame ones, with some missing. The sample has 90,000 to 130,000 clones, approximately 94% seen once; the top ten hold approximately 2.9%. Sequencing used peripheral blood, obtained 28 days after the second AZD1222 dose. These receptors were collected from an adult who received the AZD1222 COVID-19 vaccine.

V usage is TRBV9 and J usage is TRBJ1-4; D not certain. V lost 0 bases and J lost 3, with 12 bases in between. This CDR3 is 16 amino acids long. Germline CDR1 SGDLS, CDR2 YYNGEE. The CDR3: CASSVDEGLPNEKLFF. DNA for the CDR3: TGTGCCAGCAGCGTAGATGAGGGTTTACCTAATGAAAAACTGTTTTTT.

J is TRBJ2-7 and V is TRBV2, with a weak D call TRBD1 (8 bases). The V and J ends lost 5 bases and 3 bases respectively, with 23 bases between them. The CDR3 has 17 residues. In germline, CDR1 is SNHLY, CDR2 FYNNEI. DNA for the CDR3: TGTGCCAGCAGTCGGGGAGACAGGGGAGGACTAGTCTACGAGCAGTACTTC. Its protein is CASSRGDRGGLVYEQYF.

The chain is built from TRBV5-1 and TRBJ1-2; TRBD1 might be the D (6 bases). In germline, CDR1 is SGHRS, CDR2 YFSETQ. The CDR3 extends over 16 amino acids. Trimming pared 0 bases from V and 6 bases from J, leaving 18 bases between. The CDR3 loop reads CASSLAVTQGTNGYTF. The CDR3 coding sequence is TGCGCCAGCAGCTTGGCGGTCACACAGGGTACGAATGGCTACACCTTC.

The CDR3 reads CASSFLGTVNIQYF. CDR3 sequence (DNA): TGTGCCAGCAGCTTCCTCGGGACCGTAAACATTCAGTACTTC. This chain joins TRBV11-2 and TRBJ2-4; the D gene could be TRBD1 or TRBD2 (5 bases each). Deletions cut 3 bases from V and 6 bases from J, with 12 bases between. CDR1 and CDR2 (germline): SGHAT, FQNNGV. The CDR3 runs 14 residues.

J is TRBJ2-1 and V is TRBV5-1; D may be TRBD1 or TRBD2 (5 bases each). The CDR3 consists of 15 residues. V lost 0 bases and J lost 4, with 11 bases in between. Germline V gene sequence: CDR1 SGHRS, CDR2 YFSETQ. CDR3: CASSLEGDPYNEQFF. CDR3 DNA: TGCGCCAGCAGCTTGGAAGGGGACCCTTACAATGAGCAGTTCTTC.

This chain joins TRBV3-1 (or the pseudogene TRBV3-2) and TRBJ1-2; D might be TRBD1 (6 bases). V lost 3 bases and J 4 bases, leaving 12 bases between the germline ends. The CDR3 extends over 14 amino acids. Germline V gives CDR1 LGHDT, CDR2 YNNKEL (reference sequence). CDR3 in DNA: TGTGCCAGCAGCCACGTAGAGACAGGCTATGGCTACACCTTC. It yields the protein CASSHVETGYGYTF.

The chain couples TRBV27 to TRBJ1-5, with a weak D call TRBD1 (5 bases). This CDR3 has 15 residues. Germline lookup yields CDR1 MNHEY and CDR2 SMNVEV (reference sequence). The germline V and J ends were trimmed by 2 bases and 2 bases, with 10 bases remaining between them. The CDR3 sequence: CASSLVTGGNQPQHF. The CDR3 coding sequence is TGTGCCAGCAGTTTAGTGACGGGGGGCAATCAGCCCCAGCATTTT.

The chain couples TRBV5-1 to TRBJ2-5; no firm D call. Per germline, CDR1 SGHRS and CDR2 YFSETQ. V lost 7 bases and J 5 bases, leaving 18 bases between the germline ends. The CDR3 is 14 residues long. The CDR3 protein is CASRAASPQETQYF. The CDR3 DNA sequence: TGCGCCAGCCGAGCCGCGAGCCCCCAGGAGACCCAGTACTTC.

CDR3 protein: CSVARGTGNTIYF. The CDR3 coding sequence is TGCAGCGTTGCCAGGGGGACTGGAAACACCATATATTTT. This chain links TRBV29-1 with TRBJ1-3; the match to TRBD1 covers 7 bases. The junction had 2 bases not matched to a gene; V was cut back by 4 bases and J by 2 bases. CDR1 is SQVTM and CDR2 is ANQGSEA in the germline V gene. The CDR3 is made up of 13 amino acids.

The chain recombines TRBV18 with TRBJ1-5; 11 bases are shared with TRBD1. CDR3 length equals 15 residues. The V and J ends lost 3 bases and 6 bases, in that order; junction bases with no gene match: 4. CDR1 is KGHSH, CDR2 LQKENI, per germline. The CDR3 DNA sequence: TGTGCCAGCTCACCGGGACAGGGGGAACTTCAGCCCCAGCATTTT. Amino acids: CASSPGQGELQPQHF. Filled out from reference TRBV18 and TRBJ1-5, the complete variable domain reads NAGVMQNPRHLVRRRGQEARLRCSPMKGHSHVYWYRQLPEEGLKFMVYLQKENIIDESGMPKERFSAEFPKEGPSILRIQQVVRGDSAAYFCASSPGQGELQPQHFGDGTRLSIL.

This rearrangement joins TRBV5-5 to TRBJ1-1; the D gene is possibly TRBD1 (5 bases). Per the germline V gene, CDR1 is SGHKS and CDR2 is YYEKEE (reference sequence). Trimming removed 0 bases from V and 3 bases from J, with 12 bases in between. CDR3 length: 15 amino acids. CDR3 sequence (DNA): TGTGCCAGCAGCTTGGAGGGAGGGGATGACACTGAAGCTTTCTTT. Amino acid sequence: CASSLEGGDDTEAFF.

Here the CDR3 reads CASSLVGVAGNQPQHF. In nucleotides, the CDR3 is TGCGCCAGCAGCCTGGTAGGGGTGGCTGGCAATCAGCCCCAGCATTTT. The chain uses TRBV4-1 and TRBJ1-5; a possible D gene is TRBD1 (5 bases). The germline V gene has CDR1 MGHRA and CDR2 YSYEKL. V was cut by 4 bases and J by 2 bases, with 15 bases left in between. The CDR3 runs to 16 residues.

This rearrangement joins TRBV18 to TRBJ2-1; no clear D. The length of the CDR3 is 16 residues. In germline, CDR1 is KGHSH, CDR2 LQKENI. Trimming took 1 base from V and 2 from J, leaving 12 bases between them. DNA for the CDR3: TGTGCCAGCTCACCACTCAGCCTGGGCCCCTACAATGAGCAGTTCTTC. Its protein product is CASSPLSLGPYNEQFF.

The chain employs TRBV5-1 and TRBJ1-4; D unclear. There are 16 residues in the CDR3. Trimming took 0 bases from V and 6 from J, leaving 15 bases between them. The germline V gene has CDR1 SGHRS and CDR2 YFSETQ. CDR3 DNA sequence: TGCGCCAGCAGCTTGGCCAGGAGGGAGGTGGATGAAAAACTGTTTTTT. This codes for CASSLARREVDEKLFF. Using reference TRBV5-1 and TRBJ1-4 for the parts outside the CDR3, the full variable domain is KAGVTQTPRYLIKTRGQQVTLSCSPISGHRSVSWYQQTPGQGLQFLFEYFSETQRNKGNFPGRFSGRQFSNSRSEMNVSTLELGDSALYLCASSLARREVDEKLFFGSGTQLSVL.

The chain carries TRBV6-4 and TRBJ2-2; D possibly matches TRBD1 or TRBD2 (7 bases each). The germline V gene has CDR1 MRHNA and CDR2 SNTAGT. V was clipped by 8 bases and J by 7 bases, with 14 bases between them. The CDR3 spans 13 residues. CDR3 sequence (DNA): TGTGCCAGCGCCACAGGGGAGGGCGGGGAGCTGTTTTTT. This sequence encodes CASATGEGGELFF.

The chain is built from TRBV6-5 and TRBJ1-1; D is unclear. The CDR3 spans 13 residues. Germline V CDR1 and CDR2: MNHEY, SVGAGI. Trimming left V 5 bases short and J 7 bases short, with 14 bases between. CDR3: CASSLGEAVEAFF. CDR3 DNA: TGTGCCAGCAGTCTAGGAGAGGCAGTTGAAGCTTTCTTT.

In its sample, this clone was seen once. This chain links TRBV28 with TRBJ1-2, with 8 nucleotides matching TRBD1. The CDR3 has 16 residues. With V trimmed by 5 bases and J by 4 bases, 12 bases remained unmatched. Germline V gene data show CDR1 as MDHEN and CDR2 as SYDVKM. The CDR3 region has the DNA TGTGCCAGCAGTCAACTCGACAGGGGAGGTGGCTATGGCTACACCTTC. The encoded protein is CASSQLDRGGGYGYTF.

This clone has a single count. V usage is TRBV2 and J usage is TRBJ1-3; D is undetermined. This CDR3 contains 13 residues. V was shortened by 3 bases and J by 4 bases, with 7 bases between the two germline ends. The V gene's germline CDR1 is SNHLY and CDR2 FYNNEI. This chain's CDR3 is CASSDGRGNTIYF. DNA for the CDR3: TGTGCCAGCAGTGACGGTAGGGGAAACACCATATATTTT.

The chain is built from TRBV10-3 and TRBJ1-1, with D unclear. The CDR3 has 12 amino acids. Trimming pared 4 bases from V and 1 base from J, leaving 4 bases between. Germline CDR1 and CDR2: ENHRY and SYGVKD. The CDR3 nucleotides read TGTGCCATCAGTGCGAGGAACACTGAAGCTTTCTTT. Its protein is CAISARNTEAFF.

The chain couples TRBV6-6 to TRBJ2-1; 9 bases are shared with TRBD2. This CDR3 has 16 amino acids. The germline gives CDR1 MNHNY, CDR2 SVGAGI (reference sequence). V shed 6 bases and J 10 bases; nucleotides not matched to a gene: 16. The CDR3 sequence is CASSPYVGLAGHEQFF. The CDR3 DNA reads TGTGCCAGCAGCCCTTACGTGGGGCTAGCGGGACACGAGCAGTTCTTC.

This clone was detected a few times. This rearrangement joins TRBV7-9 to TRBJ2-6; no firm D call. This CDR3 has 13 amino acids. Per germline, CDR1 SEHNR and CDR2 FQNEAQ (reference sequence). The V and J ends lost 3 bases and 0 bases respectively, with 0 bases between them. CDR3 nucleotides: TGTGCCAGCAGCTTCTCTGGGGCCAACGTCCTGACTTTC. As protein: CASSFSGANVLTF.

In nucleotides, the CDR3 is TGCGCCAGCAGCGGGACGCCGGGACTAGCCTACGAGCAGTACTTC. Encoded protein: CASSGTPGLAYEQYF. This chain joins TRBV5-1 and TRBJ2-7; the match to TRBD2 covers 8 bases. The CDR3 contains 15 residues. Germline V CDR1 and CDR2: SGHRS, YFSETQ. With 4 bases clipped from V and 2 bases from J, the junction kept 8 bases outside the gene matches.